This T cell receptor beta chain comes out of a study of T-cell reconstitution after alpha-beta-depleted transplantation in children. This CDR3 has 17 residues. The V gene's germline CDR1 is WSHSY and CDR2 SAAADI. The V gene lost 7 bases and the J gene lost 7 bases, with 23 bases spanning the gap. Unique molecular identifiers were incorporated when the TCRbeta library was constructed. TCRdb independently ran MiXCR on the PCR reads; one entry per CDR3 protein. The table has 450,000 to 600,000 distinct CDR3 sequences, under 12% seen once; the top ten hold around 2%. This clonotype showed up many times. Sample: PBMCs, taken before TCRalphabeta/CD19-depleted stem cell transplant. This receptor was identified in a child between 2 and 9 years old with inherited bone marrow failure, due to receive a stem cell transplant. V gene TRBV10-2 combines with J gene TRBJ1-6, with D possibly TRBD1 on 5 matching bases. CDR3 protein: CASTGGKISDLNSPLHF. CDR3 nucleotides: TGCGCCAGCACCGGGGGGAAGATCTCTGATTTGAATTCACCCCTCCACTTT.